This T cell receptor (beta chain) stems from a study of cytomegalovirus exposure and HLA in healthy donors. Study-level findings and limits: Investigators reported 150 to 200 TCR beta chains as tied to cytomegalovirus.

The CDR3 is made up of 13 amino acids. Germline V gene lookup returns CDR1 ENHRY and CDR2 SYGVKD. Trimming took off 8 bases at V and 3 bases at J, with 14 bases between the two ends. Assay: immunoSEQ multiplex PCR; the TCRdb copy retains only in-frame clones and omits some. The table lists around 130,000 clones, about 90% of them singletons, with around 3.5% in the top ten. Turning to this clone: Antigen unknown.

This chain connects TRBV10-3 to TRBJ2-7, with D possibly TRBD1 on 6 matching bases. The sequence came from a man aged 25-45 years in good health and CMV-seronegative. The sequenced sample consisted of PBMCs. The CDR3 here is CAIAGLQGYEQYF. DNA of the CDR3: TGTGCCATCGCCGGGTTACAGGGCTACGAGCAGTACTTC.